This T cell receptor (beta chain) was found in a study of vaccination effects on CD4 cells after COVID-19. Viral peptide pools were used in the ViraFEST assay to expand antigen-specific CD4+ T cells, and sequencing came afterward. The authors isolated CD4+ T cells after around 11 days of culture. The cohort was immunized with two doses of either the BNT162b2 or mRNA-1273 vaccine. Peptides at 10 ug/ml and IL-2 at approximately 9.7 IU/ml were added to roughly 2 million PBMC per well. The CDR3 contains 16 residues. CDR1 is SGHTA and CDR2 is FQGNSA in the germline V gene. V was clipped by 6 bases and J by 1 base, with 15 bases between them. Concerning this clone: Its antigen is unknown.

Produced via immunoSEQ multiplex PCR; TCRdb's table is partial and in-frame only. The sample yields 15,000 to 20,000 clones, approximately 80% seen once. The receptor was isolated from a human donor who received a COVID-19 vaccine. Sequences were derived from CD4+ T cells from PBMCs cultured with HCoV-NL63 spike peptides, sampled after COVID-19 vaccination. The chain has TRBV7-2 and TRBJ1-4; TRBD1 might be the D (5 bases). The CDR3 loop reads CASRHLGGETNEKLFF. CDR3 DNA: TGTGCCAGCAGGCACCTGGGGGGGGAAACTAATGAAAAACTGTTTTTT. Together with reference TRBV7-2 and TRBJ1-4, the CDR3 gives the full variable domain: GAGVSQSPSNKVTEKGKDVELRCDPISGHTALYWYRQSLGQGLEFLIYFQGNSAPDKSGLPSDRFSAERTGGSVSTLTIQRTQQEDSAVYLCASRHLGGETNEKLFFGSGTQLSVL.